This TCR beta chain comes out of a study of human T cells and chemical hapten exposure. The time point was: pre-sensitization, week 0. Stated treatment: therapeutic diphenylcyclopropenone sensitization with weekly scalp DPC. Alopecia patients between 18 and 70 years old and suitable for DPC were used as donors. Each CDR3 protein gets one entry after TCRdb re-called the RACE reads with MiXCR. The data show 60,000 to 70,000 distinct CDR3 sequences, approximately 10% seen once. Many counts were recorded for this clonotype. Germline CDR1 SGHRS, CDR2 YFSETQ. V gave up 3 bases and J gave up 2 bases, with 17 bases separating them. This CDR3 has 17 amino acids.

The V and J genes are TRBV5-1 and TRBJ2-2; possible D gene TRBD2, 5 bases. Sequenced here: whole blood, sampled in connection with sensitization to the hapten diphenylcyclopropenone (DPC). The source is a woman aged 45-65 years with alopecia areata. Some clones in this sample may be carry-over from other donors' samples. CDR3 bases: TGCGCCAGCAGCTCCACTGGTCCGGGGATTAACACCGGGGAGCTGTTTTTT. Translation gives CASSSTGPGINTGELFF.